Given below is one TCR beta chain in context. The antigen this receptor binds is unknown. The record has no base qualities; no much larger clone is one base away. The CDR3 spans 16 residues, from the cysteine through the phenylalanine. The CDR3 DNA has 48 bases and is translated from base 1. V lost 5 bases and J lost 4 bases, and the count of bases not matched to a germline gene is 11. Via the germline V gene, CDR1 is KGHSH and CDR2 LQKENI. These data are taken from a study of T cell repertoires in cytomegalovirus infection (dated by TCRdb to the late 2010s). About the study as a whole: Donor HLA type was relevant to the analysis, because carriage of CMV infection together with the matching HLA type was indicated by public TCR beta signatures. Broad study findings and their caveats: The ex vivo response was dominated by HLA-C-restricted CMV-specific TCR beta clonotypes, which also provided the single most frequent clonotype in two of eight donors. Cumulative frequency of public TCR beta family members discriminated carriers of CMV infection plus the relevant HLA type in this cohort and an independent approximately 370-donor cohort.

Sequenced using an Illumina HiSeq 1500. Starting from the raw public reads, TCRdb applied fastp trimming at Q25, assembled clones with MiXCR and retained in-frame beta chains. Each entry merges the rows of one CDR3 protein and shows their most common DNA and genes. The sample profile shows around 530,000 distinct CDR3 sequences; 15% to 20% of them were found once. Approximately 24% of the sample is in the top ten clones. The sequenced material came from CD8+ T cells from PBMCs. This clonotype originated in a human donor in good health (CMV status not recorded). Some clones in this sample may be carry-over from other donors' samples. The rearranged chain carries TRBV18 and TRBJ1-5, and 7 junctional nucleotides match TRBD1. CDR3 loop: CASSFTGTAKNQPQHF. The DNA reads TGTGCCAGCTCATTCACCGGGACAGCTAAAAATCAGCCCCAGCATTTT.